The 13 T cell receptor beta chains below were found in one sample sequenced in a study of blood T cell repertoires in COVID-19. Only in-frame clones appear in the TCRdb table, and some are missing; sequencing was by immunoSEQ multiplex PCR. The profile covers approximately 130,000 clones, with approximately 90% appearing a single time and 1.5% taken by the ten largest. Source material: peripheral blood. These receptors were collected from a human donor in a cohort sampled during active COVID-19.

The chain uses TRBV7-9 and TRBJ2-1, with D perhaps TRBD1 (6 bases). The CDR3 extends over 13 amino acids. The germline V gene has CDR1 SEHNR and CDR2 FQNEAQ (reference sequence). Deletions cut 2 bases from V and 9 bases from J, with 11 bases between. The CDR3, as DNA: TGTGCCAGCAGCTTATTGGACAGTAGTGAGCAGTTCTTC. It encodes CASSLLDSSEQFF.

This clone is a singleton in its sample. The V gene is TRBV28, the J gene TRBJ2-3; the match to TRBD1 covers 9 bases. The CDR3 has 13 amino acids. Germline values: CDR1 MDHEN, CDR2 SYDVKM. The V and J ends lost 2 bases and 9 bases, in that order; junction bases with no gene match: 3. The CDR3 DNA reads as TGTGCCAGCAGTTTAAGGGGGACAGGGACGCAGTATTTT. This sequence encodes CASSLRGTGTQYF.

The V gene is TRBV27, the J gene TRBJ2-1, with D possibly TRBD1 on 6 matching bases. This CDR3 region has 15 residues. V lost 8 bases, J lost 6 bases, and 20 bases lay in between. Germline V gene sequence: CDR1 MNHEY, CDR2 SMNVEV (reference sequence). CDR3 sequence reads: CASRSRTNRANEQFF. CDR3 sequence (DNA): TGTGCCAGCCGTAGTAGGACCAACAGGGCCAATGAGCAGTTCTTC.

The chain uses TRBV7-9 and TRBJ1-4; TRBD1 is a possible D gene (5 bases). Trimming stripped 1 base from V and 8 bases from J, with 5 bases between. The length of the CDR3 is 12 residues. Germline V lookup: CDR1 SEHNR, CDR2 FQNEAQ (reference sequence). Here the CDR3 DNA reads TGTGCCAGCAGCTTAGGGGGCGAAAAACTGTTTTTT. Residues: CASSLGGEKLFF.

The J gene is TRBJ2-5, the V gene TRBV12-3 or TRBV12-4, with D possibly being TRBD2 (5 bases). The germline V and J ends were trimmed by 5 bases and 2 bases, with 9 bases remaining between them. This CDR3 contains 13 residues. This CDR3 reads CASSPDLQETQYF. The DNA for the CDR3 is TGTGCCAGCAGTCCGGACTTGCAAGAGACCCAGTACTTC.

The V and J genes are TRBV15 and TRBJ1-1, with a possible D match to TRBD1 (6 bases). V was clipped by 0 bases and J by 1 base, with 18 bases between them. The CDR3 extends over 18 amino acids. Germline loops: CDR1 LNHNV, CDR2 YYDKDF (reference sequence). The CDR3 sequence is CATSRDPSTGYKNTEAFF. CDR3 coding DNA: TGTGCCACCAGCAGAGATCCTTCGACAGGATACAAGAACACTGAAGCTTTCTTT.

Comment on this clone: The sample has other DNA sequences that encode this CDR3 too. This chain's CDR3 is CASSLGGGETGRQYF. Written as DNA, the CDR3 is TGCGCCAGCAGCTTGGGGGGGGGAGAGACAGGCCGGCAGTACTTC. This chain joins TRBV5-1 and TRBJ2-7; TRBD2 might be the D (7 bases). In germline, CDR1 is SGHRS, CDR2 YFSETQ. The V and J ends lost 0 bases and 9 bases respectively, with 19 bases between them. This CDR3 contains 15 residues. The whole variable domain, filled in from reference TRBV5-1 and TRBJ2-7, reads KAGVTQTPRYLIKTRGQQVTLSCSPISGHRSVSWYQQTPGQGLQFLFEYFSETQRNKGNFPGRFSGRQFSNSRSEMNVSTLELGDSALYLCASSLGGGETGRQYFGPGTRLTVT.

This clone was observed a few times. This rearrangement joins TRBV5-6 to TRBJ2-1; 8 bases line up with TRBD1. This CDR3 is built from 16 residues. V was pared by 1 base and J by 14 bases, with 17 bases of the junction left unmatched. Germline V gene lookup returns CDR1 SGHDT and CDR2 YYEEEE. CDR3 protein: CASSLTGVAGGFAEFF. CDR3 nucleotides: TGTGCCAGCAGCTTGACAGGCGTGGCAGGGGGCTTCGCCGAGTTCTTC. Together with reference TRBV5-6 and TRBJ2-1, the CDR3 gives the full variable domain: DAGVTQSPTHLIKTRGQQVTLRCSPKSGHDTVSWYQQALGQGPQFIFQYYEEEERQRGNFPDRFSGHQFPNYSSELNVNALLLGDSALYLCASSLTGVAGGFAEFFGPGTRLTVL.

CDR3 in DNA: TGTGCCAGCAGTTACGGTGAGCGGCAGCCCCAGCATTTT. Residues: CASSYGERQPQHF. The V gene is TRBV6-5, the J gene TRBJ1-5; no firm D call. V was clipped by 2 bases and J by 7 bases, with 9 bases between them. The germline V gene encodes CDR1 MNHEY and CDR2 SVGAGI. The CDR3 is 13 residues long.

The J gene is TRBJ2-1, the V gene TRBV7-2; TRBD2 agrees at 9 bases. The CDR3 is 15 residues long. Germline V lookup: CDR1 SGHTA, CDR2 FQGNSA. Trimming cost V 3 bases and J 9 bases; bases outside gene matches: 9. In DNA form, the CDR3 reads TGTGCCAGCAGCTTCATAGCGGGAGCATCCAGTGAGCAGTTCTTC. Translated, it gives CASSFIAGASSEQFF.

J is TRBJ2-1 and V is TRBV2; D might be TRBD1 (6 bases). Looked up from germline, CDR1 is SNHLY and CDR2 is FYNNEI. V was pared by 7 bases and J by 2 bases, with 15 bases between. The CDR3 covers 15 residues. The CDR3 spells CASMKDRGAYNEQFF. DNA of the CDR3: TGTGCCAGCATGAAGGACAGAGGAGCCTACAATGAGCAGTTCTTC.

The chain links TRBV5-1 to TRBJ2-2; possibly TRBD2 for D (5 bases). Per the germline V gene, CDR1 is SGHRS and CDR2 is YFSETQ. CDR3 length: 14 residues. V was shortened by 7 bases and J by 1 base, with 11 bases between the two germline ends. The CDR3 DNA follows: TGCGCCAGCCGCCCGGAGGTGAACACCGGGGAGCTGTTTTTT. It yields the protein CASRPEVNTGELFF.

The V and J genes are TRBV6-5 and TRBJ2-7, with 10 bases that match TRBD1. This CDR3 has 15 residues. With 2 bases clipped from V and 2 bases from J, the junction kept 3 bases outside the gene matches. Germline assignment: CDR1 MNHEY and CDR2 SVGAGI. The CDR3 here is CASSYTGTGAYEQYF. The DNA of the CDR3 is TGTGCCAGCAGTTACACTGGGACAGGGGCCTACGAGCAGTACTTC.